This section outlines one T cell receptor beta chain sequence together with its context. Its cognate antigen is unknown. This specimen comes from a study of T cells in localized non-small cell lung cancer. Study outcomes and limitations: Tumor showed lower T cell clonality than uninvolved adjacent lung, where it was highest. Adjacent lung had a median roughly 60 of the 100 largest tumor clones. Owing to sequencing of a solitary tumor region, heterogeneity cannot be discounted. Longer overall survival associated with higher blood T cell density; shorter survival with higher adjacent-lung clonality.

The germline V gene has CDR1 SGHNT and CDR2 YYREEE (reference sequence). V was pared by 0 bases and J by 4 bases, with 10 bases between. The CDR3 extends over 14 amino acids. Method: immunoSEQ multiplex PCR; TCRdb's copy keeps in-frame clones and lacks some. The sample lists 70,000 to 90,000 clones; 80% were seen once. The sample here was peripheral blood, taken before any cancer treatment. The TCR originated in a female donor at least 60 years old with stage I lung adenocarcinoma. The V and J genes are TRBV5-4 and TRBJ2-5; tentative D call: TRBD1 (6 bases). CDR3 DNA sequence: TGTGCCAGCAGCTTGGGTCAGGGGCGAGAGACCCAGTACTTC. Its protein product is CASSLGQGRETQYF.